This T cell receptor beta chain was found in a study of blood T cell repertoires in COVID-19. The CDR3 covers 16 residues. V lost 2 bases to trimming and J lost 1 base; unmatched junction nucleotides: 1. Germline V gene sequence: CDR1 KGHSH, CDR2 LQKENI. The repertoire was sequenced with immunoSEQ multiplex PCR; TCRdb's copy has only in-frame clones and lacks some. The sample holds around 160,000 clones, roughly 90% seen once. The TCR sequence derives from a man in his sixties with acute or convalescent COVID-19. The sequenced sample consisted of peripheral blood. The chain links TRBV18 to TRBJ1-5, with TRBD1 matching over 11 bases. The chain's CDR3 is CASSPGTGGSNQPQHF. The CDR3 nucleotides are TGTGCCAGCTCACCAGGGACAGGGGGGAGCAATCAGCCCCAGCATTTT. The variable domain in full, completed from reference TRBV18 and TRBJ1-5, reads NAGVMQNPRHLVRRRGQEARLRCSPMKGHSHVYWYRQLPEEGLKFMVYLQKENIIDESGMPKERFSAEFPKEGPSILRIQQVVRGDSAAYFCASSPGTGGSNQPQHFGDGTRLSIL.